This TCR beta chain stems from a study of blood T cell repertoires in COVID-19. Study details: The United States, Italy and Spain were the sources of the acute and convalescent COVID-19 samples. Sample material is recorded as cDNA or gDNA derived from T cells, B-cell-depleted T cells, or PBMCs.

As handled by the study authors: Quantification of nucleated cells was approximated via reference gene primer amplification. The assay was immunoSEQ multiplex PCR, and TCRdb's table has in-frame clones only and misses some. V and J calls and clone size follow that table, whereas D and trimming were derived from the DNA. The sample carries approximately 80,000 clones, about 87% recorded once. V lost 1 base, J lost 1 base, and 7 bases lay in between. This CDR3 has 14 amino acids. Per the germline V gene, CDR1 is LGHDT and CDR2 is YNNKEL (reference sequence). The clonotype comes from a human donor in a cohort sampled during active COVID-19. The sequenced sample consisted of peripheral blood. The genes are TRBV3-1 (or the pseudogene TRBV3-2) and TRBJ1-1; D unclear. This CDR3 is CASSQGRGNTEAFF. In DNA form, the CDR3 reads TGTGCCAGCAGCCAAGGAAGAGGGAACACTGAAGCTTTCTTT.